Each of the 10 T cell receptor beta chains below was sequenced from the same sample in a study of cytomegalovirus exposure and HLA in healthy donors. Measured with immunoSEQ multiplex PCR; TCRdb has only the in-frame clones, and not every one. This table holds roughly 220,000 clones, about nine tenths found once. Material: PBMCs. The receptors were gathered from a young woman in good health and CMV-seronegative.

The chain joins TRBV5-6 to TRBJ2-5; 10 bases match TRBD2. Germline V lookup: CDR1 SGHDT, CDR2 YYEEEE. V dropped 4 bases and J dropped 5; count of bases not matched to a gene: 8. The CDR3 is made up of 15 amino acids. The CDR3 bases are TGTGCCAGCAGCCCGCTAGCGGGAGTCTACGAGACCCAGTACTTC. This gives the protein CASSPLAGVYETQYF.

This clone was detected only a few times. CDR3 protein: CASSNRDRVGEQYF. CDR3 coding DNA: TGTGCCAGCAGCAACCGGGACAGGGTTGGCGAGCAGTACTTC. This chain uses TRBV5-4 with TRBJ2-7, with TRBD1 matching 9 bases. The CDR3 is made up of 14 amino acids. The V gene's germline CDR1 is SGHNT and CDR2 YYREEE (reference sequence). The ends lost 4 bases at V and 6 bases at J; junction bases unmatched: 8.

This chain connects TRBV27 to TRBJ2-5; D uncertain. Germline V CDR1 and CDR2: MNHEY, SMNVEV (reference sequence). V gave up 6 bases and J gave up 4 bases, with 18 bases separating them. The CDR3 spans 15 residues. This CDR3 is CASRGRSGFIETQYF. In DNA, the CDR3 is TGTGCCAGCAGAGGCCGGTCGGGTTTCATAGAGACCCAGTACTTC.

The J gene is TRBJ1-5, the V gene TRBV5-4, with 8 positions matching TRBD1. The CDR3 runs to 14 residues. V shed 2 bases and J 2 bases; nucleotides not matched to a gene: 0. Germline assignment: CDR1 SGHNT and CDR2 YYREEE (reference sequence). The CDR3 here is CASSLQGGNQPQHF. The CDR3 DNA follows: TGTGCCAGCAGCTTACAGGGGGGCAATCAGCCCCAGCATTTT. The full variable domain, in which reference TRBV5-4 and TRBJ1-5 provide the parts outside the CDR3, is ETGVTQSPTHLIKTRGQQVTLRCSSQSGHNTVSWYQQALGQGPQFIFQYYREEENGRGNFPPRFSGLQFPNYSSELNVNALELDDSALYLCASSLQGGNQPQHFGDGTRLSIL.

The sample holds one count of this clone. V usage is TRBV7-9 and J usage is TRBJ1-1; a weak D match, TRBD1 (5 bases). The V end was cut by 6 bases, the J end by 2 bases, with 10 bases between. This CDR3 spans 13 amino acids. Germline CDR1 is SEHNR and CDR2 is FQNEAQ (reference sequence). CDR3 sequence reads: CASSGAPNTEAFF. The CDR3 DNA follows: TGTGCCAGCAGTGGGGCCCCCAACACTGAAGCTTTCTTT.

The chain recombines TRBV4-1 with TRBJ1-5, with D uncertain. This CDR3 spans 16 amino acids. Trimming shortened V by 3 bases and J by 7 bases, and 19 bases separated the two germline ends. Germline V CDR1 and CDR2: MGHRA, YSYEKL. The CDR3: CASSQPGRVRGQPQHF. As DNA, the CDR3 is TGCGCCAGCAGCCAGCCCGGCCGAGTTCGGGGACAGCCCCAGCATTTT.

The chain links TRBV7-9 to TRBJ2-5, with 9 bases fitting TRBD2. The V gene end was trimmed by 4 bases and the J gene end by 5 bases; junction bases not matched to a gene: 8. Per germline, CDR1 SEHNR and CDR2 FQNEAQ (reference sequence). The CDR3 has 15 amino acids. The CDR3 protein is CASSSISGSGETQYF. CDR3 coding DNA: TGTGCCAGCAGCTCAATTAGCGGGAGCGGGGAGACCCAGTACTTC. The full variable domain, in which reference TRBV7-9 and TRBJ2-5 provide the parts outside the CDR3, is DTGVSQNPRHKITKRGQNVTFRCDPISEHNRLYWYRQTLGQGPEFLTYFQNEAQLEKSRLLSDRFSAERPKGSFSTLEIQRTEQGDSAMYLCASSSISGSGETQYFGPGTRLLVL.

This chain links TRBV29-1 with TRBJ1-5, with a weak D call TRBD1 (5 bases). This CDR3 comprises 12 residues. The V gene lost 6 bases and the J gene lost 7 bases, with 13 bases spanning the gap. Germline V gene lookup returns CDR1 SQVTM and CDR2 ANQGSEA. The chain's CDR3 is CSVQAEGQPQHF. The CDR3 DNA is TGCAGCGTACAGGCGGAGGGACAGCCCCAGCATTTT.

The CDR3: CASSPYPAGGADTGELFF. Written as DNA, the CDR3 is TGTGCCAGCAGCCCGTATCCGGCAGGGGGCGCCGACACCGGGGAGCTGTTTTTT. V gene TRBV5-4 combines with J gene TRBJ2-2, with 8 bases matching TRBD1. In germline, CDR1 is SGHNT, CDR2 YYREEE (reference sequence). The CDR3 is 18 residues long. The V gene end was trimmed by 4 bases and the J gene end by 3 bases; junction bases not matched to a gene: 14.

The gene calls are TRBV27 and TRBJ1-5; 8 positions agree with TRBD1. CDR3 length: 15 amino acids. Trimming cost V 4 bases and J 0 bases; bases outside gene matches: 2. CDR1 is MNHEY, CDR2 SMNVEV, per germline (reference sequence). Written as DNA, the CDR3 is TGTGCCAGCAGTTCGACAGGGGTTAGCAATCAGCCCCAGCATTTT. Its protein is CASSSTGVSNQPQHF.